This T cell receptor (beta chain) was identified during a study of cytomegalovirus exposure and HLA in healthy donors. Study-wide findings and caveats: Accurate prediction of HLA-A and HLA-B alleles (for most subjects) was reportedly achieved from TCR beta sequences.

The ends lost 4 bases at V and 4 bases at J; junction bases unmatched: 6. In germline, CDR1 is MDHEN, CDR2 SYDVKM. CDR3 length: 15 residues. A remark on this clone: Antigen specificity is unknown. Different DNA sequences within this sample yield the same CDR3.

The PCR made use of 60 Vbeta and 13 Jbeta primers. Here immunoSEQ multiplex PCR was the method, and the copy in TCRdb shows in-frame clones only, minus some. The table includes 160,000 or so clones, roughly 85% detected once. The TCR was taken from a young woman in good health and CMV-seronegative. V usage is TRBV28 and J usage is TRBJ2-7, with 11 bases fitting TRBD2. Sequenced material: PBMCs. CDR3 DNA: TGTGCCAGCAGTTCATTAGCGGGGGGGCAATACGAGCAGTACTTC. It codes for CASSSLAGGQYEQYF.